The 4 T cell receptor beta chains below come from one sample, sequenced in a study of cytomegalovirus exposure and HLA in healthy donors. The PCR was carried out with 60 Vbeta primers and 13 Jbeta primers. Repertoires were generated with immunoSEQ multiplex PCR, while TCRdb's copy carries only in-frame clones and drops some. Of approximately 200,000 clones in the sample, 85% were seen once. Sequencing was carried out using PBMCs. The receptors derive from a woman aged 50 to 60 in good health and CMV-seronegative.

The CDR3 sequence: CASSPLTPNTEAFF. The CDR3 DNA is TGTGCCAGCAGCCCCCTAACTCCGAACACTGAAGCTTTCTTT. The chain has TRBV7-9 and TRBJ1-1; D gene unclear. CDR1 is SEHNR and CDR2 is FQNEAQ in the germline V gene (reference sequence). V shed 5 bases and J shed 1 base, with 11 bases lying between them. The CDR3 consists of 14 residues.

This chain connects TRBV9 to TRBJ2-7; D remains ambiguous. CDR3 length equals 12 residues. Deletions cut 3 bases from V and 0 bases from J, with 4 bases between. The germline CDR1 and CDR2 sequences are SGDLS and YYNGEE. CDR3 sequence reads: CASSASSYEQYF. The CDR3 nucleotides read TGTGCCAGCAGCGCTAGCTCCTACGAGCAGTACTTC.

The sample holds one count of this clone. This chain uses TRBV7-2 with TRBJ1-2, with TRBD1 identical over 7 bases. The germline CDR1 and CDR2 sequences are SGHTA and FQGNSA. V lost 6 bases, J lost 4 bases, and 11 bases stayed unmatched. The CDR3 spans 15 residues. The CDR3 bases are TGTGCCAGCAGTAGACGCCAGGGGGGAGCCTATGGCTACACCTTC. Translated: CASSRRQGGAYGYTF.

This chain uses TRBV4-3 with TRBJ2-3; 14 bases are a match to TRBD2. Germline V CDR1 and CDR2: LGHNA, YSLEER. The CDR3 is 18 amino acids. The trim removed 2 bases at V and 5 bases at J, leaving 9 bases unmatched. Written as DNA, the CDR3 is TGCGCCAGCAGCCAACCCCTTGGGACTAGCGGGAGTCGAGATACGCAGTATTTT. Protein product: CASSQPLGTSGSRDTQYF.